What follows is one T cell receptor beta chain and its context. Per the germline V gene, CDR1 is MNHNS and CDR2 is SASEGT. V was trimmed by 2 bases and J by 0 bases, leaving 11 bases between them. This CDR3 is 16 amino acids long. The data are from a study of shared clonotypes between healthy human individuals. All the donors were Caucasian adults who lived in Nashville, Tennessee. Sequencing was performed with immunoSEQ multiplex PCR; in TCRdb, only in-frame clones are kept and a portion is missing. The repertoire holds approximately 2,000,000 clones, with 85% to 95% as singletons. This receptor was obtained from a man younger than 35 in good health. Some clones in this sample may be carry-over from other donors' samples. Material for sequencing was naive CD4+ T cells from PBMCs. The subset denotes: CD45RA+ positively selected. The chain has TRBV6-1 and TRBJ1-5; D is unresolved. The CDR3 sequence: CASSELGRLSNQPQHF. The CDR3 DNA reads as TGTGCCAGCAGTGAATTGGGCCGACTTAGCAATCAGCCCCAGCATTTT.